This T cell receptor beta chain originates from a study of blood T cell repertoires in COVID-19. Study-level information: Sample material is recorded as cDNA or gDNA derived from T cells, B-cell-depleted T cells, or PBMCs.

The data were produced by immunoSEQ multiplex PCR, yet TCRdb's version contains in-frame clones alone and is incomplete. The sample yields under 350,000 clones, around 86% seen once. Cohort 3 recovery required two negative PCRs, clearance, or symptom resolution. V was pared by 1 base and J by 4 bases, with 11 bases between. Germline V gives CDR1 LNHDA, CDR2 SQIVND (reference sequence). The CDR3 sequence is 15 residues long. This clone was picked up one time. This clonotype originated in a man aged 25 to 45 who had recovered from COVID-19. V usage is TRBV19 and J usage is TRBJ1-5; D is uncertain. The sequenced material came from PBMCs or T cells enriched from blood (not recorded which). CDR3 sequence: CASSIARRVNQPQHF. DNA for the CDR3: TGTGCCAGTAGTATAGCCAGGAGGGTAAATCAGCCCCAGCATTTT. The full variable domain, completed using reference TRBV19 and TRBJ1-5, is DGGITQSPKYLFRKEGQNVTLSCEQNLNHDAMYWYRQDPGQGLRLIYYSQIVNDFQKGDIAEGYSVSREKKESFPLTVTSAQKNPTAFYLCASSIARRVNQPQHFGDGTRLSIL.